This T cell receptor beta chain was profiled in a study of T cell repertoires in cytomegalovirus infection. This CDR3 has 15 residues. Unmatched junction bases numbered 6, after V lost 5 bases and J lost 0 bases. Germline values: CDR1 MNHEY, CDR2 SMNVEV (reference sequence). TCRdb passed the reads through MiXCR, listing each CDR3 protein once. The data contain about 58,000 distinct CDR3 sequences, around 20% of them singletons. Remarks on this clonotype: Its antigen remains unidentified.

The V call is TRBV27, the J call TRBJ1-1, with 7 nucleotides matching TRBD1. The TCR sequence derives from a human donor in good health (CMV status not recorded). Some clones in this sample may be carry-over from other donors' samples. Sequencing used CD8+ T cells from cultured PBMCs, obtained from culture after CMV antigen stimulation. This chain's CDR3 is CASSPGDRMNTEAFF. The CDR3 DNA reads TGTGCCAGCAGTCCCGGGGACAGAATGAACACTGAAGCTTTCTTT.